This TCR beta chain was obtained from a study of blood T cell repertoires in COVID-19. Background on the study: The study drew acute and convalescent COVID-19 samples from the United States, Italy and Spain.

Data came from immunoSEQ multiplex PCR; TCRdb stores just in-frame clones and leaves some out. The data hold nearly 25,000 clones, with 80% to 85% observed a single time. Germline CDR1 is SGDLS and CDR2 is YYNGEE. CDR3 size: 15 residues. The junction had 9 bases not matched to a gene; V was cut back by 0 bases and J by 9 bases. The V call is TRBV9, the J call TRBJ2-1; TRBD1 aligns across 7 bases. Sequenced sample: peripheral blood. The clonotype was recovered from a human donor in a cohort sampled during active COVID-19. The CDR3 DNA reads TGTGCCAGCAGCGTAGAAGGGGGCGTAATACGTGAGCAGTTCTTC. Its translation is CASSVEGGVIREQFF.